Below, 5 T cell receptor beta chains from the same sample are listed, as sequenced in a study of neurological immune-mediated disorders. Via MiXCR, TCRdb re-called the 5' RACE reads, giving one row per CDR3 protein. Of tens of thousands of distinct CDR3 sequences in the sample, 20% to 30% were seen once. Source material: PBMCs. Receptors were obtained from an older woman in good health.

The chain employs TRBV20-1 and TRBJ2-7, with 10 nucleotides matching TRBD1. The CDR3 is made up of 15 amino acids. Germline V gene sequence: CDR1 DFQATT, CDR2 SNEGSKA (reference sequence). V dropped 3 bases and J dropped 4; count of bases not matched to a gene: 9. CDR3 amino acids: CSASARTGGQYEQYF. CDR3 coding DNA: TGCAGTGCTAGTGCCCGGACAGGGGGTCAGTACGAGCAGTACTTC.

This clonotype was observed many times. The chain carries TRBV6-8 and TRBJ2-7, with 8 bases that match TRBD1. The CDR3 spans 16 residues. Germline values: CDR1 MNHGY, CDR2 SAAAGT. V shed 7 bases and J 4 bases; nucleotides not matched to a gene: 15. The CDR3 region is CASIPTRAGGRYEQYF. The CDR3 nucleotides read TGTGCCAGCATCCCCACTCGCGCAGGGGGCAGGTACGAGCAGTACTTC.

The V gene is TRBV20-1, the J gene TRBJ1-1; 9 bases are shared with TRBD1. Germline CDR1 reads DFQATT; CDR2 reads SNEGSKA (reference sequence). The V gene end was trimmed by 6 bases and the J gene end by 4 bases; junction bases not matched to a gene: 9. CDR3 length: 14 residues. The CDR3 reads CSALGQGWSTEAFF. CDR3 DNA sequence: TGCAGTGCCTTAGGACAGGGGTGGAGCACTGAAGCTTTCTTT.

The CDR3 nucleotides read TGTGCCAGCAGTGGCAGCGGAATACCTGAAGGAGCTTTCTTT. This gives the protein CASSGSGIPEGAFF. V is TRBV6-1 and J is TRBJ1-1, with D unresolved. Germline V gene lookup returns CDR1 MNHNS and CDR2 SASEGT. The germline V and J ends were trimmed by 4 bases and 10 bases, with 19 bases remaining between them. The CDR3 spans 14 residues.

This chain uses TRBV5-1 with TRBJ1-5; perhaps TRBD1 as D (5 bases). The CDR3 length is 17 residues. V lost 0 bases, J lost 8 bases, and 21 bases lay in between. Germline loops: CDR1 SGHRS, CDR2 YFSETQ. The CDR3 sequence is CASSLADRLPSNKPQHF. The CDR3 DNA follows: TGCGCCAGCAGCTTGGCAGACAGACTCCCTAGCAACAAGCCCCAGCATTTT.